The present entry profiles one TCR beta chain with its context. The CDR3 has 14 residues. V was pared by 2 bases and J by 2 bases, with 8 bases between. In germline, CDR1 is MNHEY, CDR2 SVGEGT. TCRdb itself ran the 5' RACE reads through MiXCR, one entry per CDR3 protein. The data show tens of thousands of distinct CDR3 sequences, roughly 15% seen once. This sample is part of a study of T cells of healthy individuals. The TCR comes from a human donor in good health. The chain uses TRBV6-2 or TRBV6-3 and TRBJ2-3, with D possibly TRBD2 on 6 matching bases. The CDR3 DNA follows: TGTGCCAGCAGTTACGCGGGGCCCACAGATACGCAGTATTTT. It codes for CASSYAGPTDTQYF.